One and the same sample provided the 8 T cell receptor beta chains below, sequenced in a study of cytomegalovirus exposure and HLA in healthy donors. In the PCR, 60 Vbeta and 13 Jbeta primers were used. Some clones are missing from TCRdb's copy, which holds only in-frame ones; the method was immunoSEQ multiplex PCR. Of 200,000 to 250,000 clones listed, around 85% are singletons. The sequenced material came from PBMCs. These receptors all stem from a human donor in good health.

This clone was detected only once. The rearrangement uses TRBV2 and TRBJ2-1, with D possibly TRBD2 on 7 matching bases. With 1 base removed from V and 3 bases from J, the gap between germline ends came to 10 bases. The CDR3 spans 15 residues. CDR1 SNHLY and CDR2 FYNNEI come from the germline V gene. CDR3 in DNA: TGTGCCAGCAGTGAAGAAGGGGGGGACTACAATGAGCAGTTCTTC. Protein: CASSEEGGDYNEQFF.

The chain carries TRBV10-3 and TRBJ2-1, with D possibly TRBD2 on 7 matching bases. The CDR3 loop spans 16 amino acids. Per the germline V gene, CDR1 is ENHRY and CDR2 is SYGVKD. The germline V and J ends were trimmed by 3 bases and 1 base, with 13 bases remaining between them. CDR3 sequence: CAISDPRGGSYNEQFF. The CDR3 coding sequence is TGTGCCATCAGTGACCCCAGGGGAGGGTCCTACAATGAGCAGTTCTTC.

The CDR3 loop is CASSRTGTSAYEQYF. The CDR3 DNA sequence: TGTGCCAGCAGCCGAACCGGGACTAGCGCCTACGAGCAGTACTTC. The chain joins TRBV7-2 to TRBJ2-7; 10 bases agree with TRBD2. Germline V gene data show CDR1 as SGHTA and CDR2 as FQGNSA. The J segment lost 2 bases and the V segment lost 5 bases, leaving 6 bases of the junction unmatched. The CDR3 consists of 15 residues.

The V and J genes are TRBV28 and TRBJ1-1; no reliable D call. This CDR3 has 15 amino acids. The germline V and J ends were trimmed by 4 bases and 4 bases, with 16 bases remaining between them. Germline CDR1 and CDR2: MDHEN and SYDVKM. The CDR3 is CASSSAQYVSTEAFF. Written as DNA, the CDR3 is TGTGCCAGCAGTTCGGCACAGTATGTAAGCACTGAAGCTTTCTTT.

The CDR3 spells CASSQVGLAGDHNEQFF. CDR3 DNA: TGTGCCAGCAGCCAAGTGGGACTAGCGGGAGACCACAATGAGCAGTTCTTC. The J gene is TRBJ2-1, the V gene TRBV4-2, with 14 bases that match TRBD2. CDR1 and CDR2 (germline): LGHNA, YNFKEQ. V lost 1 base, J lost 5 bases, and 4 bases stayed unmatched. CDR3 length equals 17 residues.

The gene calls are TRBV10-3 and TRBJ2-2; a possible D gene is TRBD1 (6 bases). The germline gives CDR1 ENHRY, CDR2 SYGVKD. The ends were cut back, 11 bases at V and 5 bases at J, with 12 bases in the middle. The CDR3 extends over 12 amino acids. CDR3 residues: CAACQGTGELFF. CDR3 nucleotides: TGTGCCGCCTGTCAGGGGACCGGGGAGCTGTTTTTT.

In nucleotides, the CDR3 is TGTGCAATCAGGGCAGGGGCCCCCTACGAGCAGTACTTC. The encoded protein is CAIRAGAPYEQYF. This sequence joins TRBV28 and TRBJ2-7; tentatively, D is TRBD1 (6 bases). The CDR3 consists of 13 residues. CDR1 and CDR2 from the germline V gene are MDHEN and SYDVKM.

The J gene is TRBJ2-1, the V gene TRBV5-4, with no clear D. The CDR3 is 14 amino acids. Trimming stripped 0 bases from V and 8 bases from J, with 12 bases between. Germline V gene data show CDR1 as SGHNT and CDR2 as YYREEE (reference sequence). CDR3 region: CASSLVLAADEQFF. CDR3 nucleotide sequence: TGTGCCAGCAGCTTGGTTCTGGCCGCCGATGAGCAGTTCTTC.